Shown below are 26 T cell receptor beta chains from a single sample sequenced in a study of blood T cell repertoires in COVID-19. Assay: immunoSEQ multiplex PCR; the TCRdb copy retains only in-frame clones and omits some. Of more than 75,000 clones in the sample, 65% to 90% are singletons; the top ten hold 25%. Sequencing was performed on peripheral blood. Receptors originate from a man aged 55 to 70 with acute or convalescent COVID-19.

The chain combines TRBV30 with TRBJ2-7; 9 nucleotides line up with TRBD1. V was pared by 3 bases and J by 6 bases, with 9 bases of the junction left unmatched. Germline CDR1 and CDR2: GTSNPN and SVGIG (reference sequence). CDR3 length: 14 amino acids. The CDR3 DNA sequence: TGTGCCTGGAGAATAGGGGGACAGGGAGGCGAGCAGTACTTC. Its protein product is CAWRIGGQGGEQYF.

The chain has TRBV28 and TRBJ1-5; D perhaps matches TRBD1 (5 bases). Per germline, CDR1 MDHEN and CDR2 SYDVKM. This CDR3 comprises 15 residues. Trimming pared 4 bases from V and 3 bases from J, leaving 13 bases between. The CDR3 loop reads CASSYVDSLNQPQHF. The CDR3 DNA is TGTGCCAGCAGTTACGTTGACAGCCTCAATCAGCCCCAGCATTTT.

The CDR3 region has the DNA TGTGCCAGCAGCCAAGGGGGCCCCTCTGGGGCCAACGTCCTGACTTTC. This codes for CASSQGGPSGANVLTF. The V and J genes are TRBV3-1 (or the pseudogene TRBV3-2) and TRBJ2-6, with D possibly TRBD1 on 5 matching bases. Trimming removed 1 base from V and 0 bases from J, with 7 bases in between. The germline V gene encodes CDR1 LGHDT and CDR2 YNNKEL (reference sequence). The length of the CDR3 is 16 residues.

The chain employs TRBV7-2 and TRBJ1-2; D remains ambiguous. Between the trimmed V and J ends, which lost 0 bases and 4 bases, there was a span of 21 bases. In germline, CDR1 is SGHTA, CDR2 FQGNSA. The CDR3 spans 18 residues. The CDR3 reads CASSLAVPGSFALYGYTF. The CDR3 DNA reads TGTGCCAGCAGCTTAGCTGTCCCGGGATCCTTTGCCCTCTATGGCTACACCTTC.

The chain combines TRBV28 with TRBJ2-4; tentatively, D is TRBD2 (7 bases). This CDR3 is built from 15 residues. Trimming removed 2 bases at V and 3 bases at J, with 11 bases between. Germline CDR1 is MDHEN and CDR2 is SYDVKM. Here the CDR3 reads CASSLGGAGKNIQYF. In DNA, the CDR3 is TGTGCCAGCAGTTTAGGGGGGGCGGGCAAAAACATTCAGTACTTC.

V usage is TRBV6-1 and J usage is TRBJ2-5; perhaps TRBD2 as D (5 bases). V lost 3 bases, J lost 1 base, and 12 bases lay in between. Germline V gene data show CDR1 as MNHNS and CDR2 as SASEGT. The CDR3 runs 15 residues. CDR3 nucleotides: TGTGCCAGCAGTGATAGAGGGTTGCCCCAAGAGACCCAGTACTTC. It encodes CASSDRGLPQETQYF.

V gene TRBV27 combines with J gene TRBJ1-2; 7 bases match TRBD1. The CDR3 loop spans 13 amino acids. V shed 5 bases and J 4 bases; nucleotides not matched to a gene: 4. Germline lookup yields CDR1 MNHEY and CDR2 SMNVEV (reference sequence). DNA of the CDR3: TGTGCCAGCAGTCCTGACAGGGTCTATGGCTACACCTTC. Amino acid sequence: CASSPDRVYGYTF.

V usage is TRBV15 and J usage is TRBJ1-4; D call uncertain. The germline gives CDR1 LNHNV, CDR2 YYDKDF (reference sequence). The CDR3 is made up of 14 amino acids. V lost 4 bases and J lost 7, with 13 bases in between. This chain's CDR3 is CATSTGSGGEKLFF. In DNA, the CDR3 is TGTGCCACCAGCACCGGGTCCGGTGGTGAAAAACTGTTTTTT.

This chain links TRBV28 with TRBJ2-7, with 10 bases fitting TRBD2. The V segment lost 6 bases and the J segment 4 bases; nucleotides outside the gene matches: 6. Germline assignment: CDR1 MDHEN and CDR2 SYDVKM. The CDR3 runs 14 residues. The CDR3 loop reads CASRRSGGGYEQYF. Here the CDR3 DNA reads TGTGCCAGCAGACGCAGCGGGGGGGGATACGAGCAGTACTTC.

CDR3 in DNA: TGTGCCAGCAGACGGAGACAGTTAGATCCCTGCGAGCAGTACTTC. This encodes CASRRRQLDPCEQYF. The V call is TRBV6-4, the J call TRBJ2-7; D possibly corresponds to TRBD1 (5 bases). Trimming left V 6 bases short and J 6 bases short, with 21 bases between. This CDR3 is 15 amino acids long. The germline V gene encodes CDR1 MRHNA and CDR2 SNTAGT.

This clone was found a few times. The chain joins TRBV6-5 to TRBJ1-1; D is uncertain. Germline V gene lookup returns CDR1 MNHEY and CDR2 SVGAGI. The V gene lost 2 bases and the J gene lost 0 bases, with 7 bases spanning the gap. The CDR3 consists of 14 residues. The CDR3 region is CASSYNNLNTEAFF. In DNA, the CDR3 is TGTGCCAGCAGTTACAACAACCTGAACACTGAAGCTTTCTTT.

The chain combines TRBV11-1 with TRBJ2-7; perhaps TRBD1 as D (5 bases). Per germline, CDR1 SGHAT and CDR2 FQDESV (reference sequence). With 0 bases removed from V and 5 bases from J, the gap between germline ends came to 8 bases. CDR3 size: 13 residues. CDR3 region: CASSLASGNEQYF. The DNA of the CDR3 is TGTGCCAGCAGCTTAGCGTCAGGGAACGAGCAGTACTTC.

This clone was detected only once. The chain has TRBV9 and TRBJ1-2, with a possible D match to TRBD1 (5 bases). From germline, CDR1 is SGDLS and CDR2 YYNGEE. This CDR3 contains 15 residues. The ends were cut back, 0 bases at V and 3 bases at J, with 12 bases in the middle. The CDR3 spells CASSVGRGGDYGYTF. The CDR3 DNA is TGTGCCAGCAGCGTAGGTCGGGGAGGGGACTATGGCTACACCTTC.

The CDR3 DNA reads as TGTGCCAGCAGTTTATTACAGGGGAATGAAAAACTGTTTTTT. Residues: CASSLLQGNEKLFF. This rearrangement joins TRBV28 to TRBJ1-4, with 7 nucleotides matching TRBD1. The CDR3 length is 14 residues. V trimming: 1 base; J trimming: 5 bases; junction bases outside the gene matches: 1. Germline values: CDR1 MDHEN, CDR2 SYDVKM.

The chain is built from TRBV2 and TRBJ2-3; unclear D gene. The CDR3 sequence is 15 residues long. V lost 2 bases to trimming and J lost 0 bases, with 9 bases between them. Germline CDR1 SNHLY, CDR2 FYNNEI. In nucleotides, the CDR3 is TGTGCCAGCAGTGAACTAGTGGCGAGCACAGATACGCAGTATTTT. It translates to CASSELVASTDTQYF.

This clone occurred once. This sequence joins TRBV5-5 and TRBJ2-7; 12 nucleotides agree with TRBD1. From germline, CDR1 is SGHKS and CDR2 YYEKEE (reference sequence). There are 15 residues in the CDR3. Trimming took 4 bases from V and 4 from J; bases not matched to a gene: 6. CDR3 DNA sequence: TGTGCCAGCAGCAGATCGGGACAGGGGGCTTACGAGCAGTACTTC. It codes for CASSRSGQGAYEQYF.

V and J are TRBV9 and TRBJ1-1; tentative D call: TRBD1 (6 bases). V lost 0 bases to trimming and J lost 9 bases, with 15 bases between them. There are 14 residues in the CDR3. Germline lookup yields CDR1 SGDLS and CDR2 YYNGEE. The CDR3: CASSVVPRDTKAFF. Written as DNA, the CDR3 is TGTGCCAGCAGCGTAGTTCCCAGGGACACCAAAGCTTTCTTT.

The V call is TRBV19, the J call TRBJ1-2; D unclear. Trimming removed 1 base at V and 0 bases at J, with 6 bases between. Germline-derived CDR1 and CDR2 are LNHDA and SQIVND (reference sequence). CDR3 length: 14 amino acids. CDR3 loop: CASSIVQSNYGYTF. CDR3 DNA sequence: TGTGCCAGTAGTATAGTACAGTCTAACTATGGCTACACCTTC.

The genes are TRBV4-3 and TRBJ1-3; 10 nucleotides match TRBD1. V dropped 4 bases and J dropped 0; count of bases not matched to a gene: 6. The V gene's germline CDR1 is LGHNA and CDR2 YSLEER. The CDR3 has 17 amino acids. The CDR3 DNA is TGCGCCAGCAGCCGAGGGACAGGGGAAAGCTCTGGAAACACCATATATTTT. It specifies CASSRGTGESSGNTIYF.

CDR3 in DNA: TGTGCCATCAGTGAGAACGGTAACACTGAAGCTTTCTTT. Translating gives CAISENGNTEAFF. The rearrangement links TRBV10-3 to TRBJ1-1; no reliable D call. This CDR3 contains 13 residues. In germline, CDR1 is ENHRY, CDR2 SYGVKD. Trimming removed 2 bases from V and 2 bases from J, with 6 bases in between.

This chain connects TRBV28 to TRBJ2-3; the D gene is possibly TRBD2 (5 bases). The CDR3 length is 14 residues. V shed 5 bases and J shed 5 bases, with 14 bases lying between them. Looked up from germline, CDR1 is MDHEN and CDR2 is SYDVKM. The CDR3, as DNA: TGTGCCAGCAGTCCCCTAAGTCGGGGAGATACGCAGTATTTT. This translates into CASSPLSRGDTQYF. The variable domain in full, with the rest retrieved from reference TRBV28 and TRBJ2-3, is DVKVTQSSRYLVKRTGEKVFLECVQDMDHENMFWYRQDPGLGLRLIYFSYDVKMKEKGDIPEGYSVSREKKERFSLILESASTNQTSMYLCASSPLSRGDTQYFGPGTRLTVL.

The chain employs TRBV12-5 and TRBJ1-6; D might be TRBD1 (5 bases). Per germline, CDR1 LGHNT and CDR2 FRNRAP. The CDR3 length is 14 residues. With 1 base removed from V and 13 bases from J, the gap between germline ends came to 14 bases. The CDR3 protein is CASGLETGGSPLHF. Written as DNA, the CDR3 is TGTGCTAGTGGTTTGGAAACCGGGGGGTCGCCCCTCCACTTT.

The J gene is TRBJ2-1, the V gene TRBV7-9, with TRBD1 identical over 8 bases. Germline V gene lookup returns CDR1 SEHNR and CDR2 FQNEAQ (reference sequence). The CDR3 extends over 13 amino acids. With V trimmed by 5 bases and J by 7 bases, 4 bases remained unmatched. The CDR3 region is CASSPGQVNEQFF. The CDR3 nucleotides are TGTGCCAGCAGCCCGGGACAGGTGAATGAGCAGTTCTTC.

The chain has TRBV29-1 and TRBJ1-2; D gene ambiguous. Trimming took off 7 bases at V and 8 bases at J, with 14 bases between the two ends. The CDR3 consists of 11 residues. CDR1 and CDR2 (germline): SQVTM, ANQGSEA. CDR3 region: CSGGGEEGYTF. CDR3 DNA: TGCAGCGGGGGAGGAGAGGAAGGCTACACCTTC.

The chain joins TRBV27 to TRBJ2-1, with TRBD2 as a possible D gene (6 bases). Germline-derived CDR1 and CDR2 are MNHEY and SMNVEV (reference sequence). The CDR3 runs 15 residues. Trimming removed 3 bases from V and 1 base from J, with 10 bases in between. CDR3 residues: CASSFNGGSYNEQFF. Here the CDR3 DNA reads TGTGCCAGCAGTTTTAACGGGGGATCCTACAATGAGCAGTTCTTC.

This chain joins TRBV27 and TRBJ2-5, with D tentatively TRBD2 (5 bases). The germline V and J ends were trimmed by 8 bases and 4 bases, with 11 bases remaining between them. The length of the CDR3 is 12 residues. The germline V gene encodes CDR1 MNHEY and CDR2 SMNVEV (reference sequence). The CDR3 nucleotides are TGTGCCAGCCGGGGTTTTACAGAGACCCAGTACTTC. It codes for CASRGFTETQYF.